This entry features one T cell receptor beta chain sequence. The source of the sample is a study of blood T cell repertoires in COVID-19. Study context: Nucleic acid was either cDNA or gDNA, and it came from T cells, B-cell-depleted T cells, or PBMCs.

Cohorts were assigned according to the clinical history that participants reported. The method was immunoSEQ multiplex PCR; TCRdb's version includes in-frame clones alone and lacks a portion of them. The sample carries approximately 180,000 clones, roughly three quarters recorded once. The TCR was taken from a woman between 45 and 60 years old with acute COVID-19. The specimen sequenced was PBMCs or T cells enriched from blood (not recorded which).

CDR3 coding DNA: TGTGCCACCAGTGATCCAAAGGGGGAGTATGGCTACACCTTC. Encoded protein: CATSDPKGEYGYTF. The J gene is TRBJ1-2, the V gene TRBV24-1, with D perhaps matching TRBD1 (6 bases). From germline, CDR1 is KGHDR and CDR2 SFDVKD. V was trimmed by 3 bases and J by 5 bases, leaving 12 bases between them. This CDR3 region has 14 residues.